A single sample is the source of the 25 T cell receptor beta chains below, sequenced in a study of human T cells and chemical hapten exposure. Via MiXCR, TCRdb re-called the RACE reads, giving one row per CDR3 protein. The data show about 46,000 distinct CDR3 sequences, 3.5% to 4.5% seen once. The time point here: healthy volunteer bleed at 2 weeks. The template was total RNA from unfractionated whole blood. Sequencing input: whole blood. These TCRs come from a female donor in good health. Some clones in this sample may be carry-over from other donors' samples.

This clonotype was picked up many times. This rearrangement joins TRBV5-1 to TRBJ1-3; D is unresolved. Trimming took off 6 bases at V and 1 base at J, with 11 bases between the two ends. CDR1 and CDR2 (germline): SGHRS, YFSETQ. This CDR3 has 14 residues. The CDR3 nucleotides read TGCGCCAGCACCCGAGACCGTTCTGGAAACACCATATATTTT. It yields the protein CASTRDRSGNTIYF.

V gene TRBV29-1 combines with J gene TRBJ2-5; D is possibly TRBD2 (6 bases). Germline CDR1 is SQVTM and CDR2 is ANQGSEA. The V end lost 4 bases, the J end lost 5 bases, and 11 bases lay between the germline ends. The CDR3 extends over 12 amino acids. The CDR3 loop reads CSVGVGRETQYF. CDR3 DNA: TGCAGCGTTGGAGTGGGGAGGGAGACCCAGTACTTC.

This clonotype was observed at least ten times. The chain couples TRBV15 to TRBJ2-1; 12 nucleotides agree with TRBD2. The V gene's germline CDR1 is LNHNV and CDR2 YYDKDF (reference sequence). V shed 6 bases and J 6 bases; nucleotides not matched to a gene: 9. This CDR3 is 16 amino acids long. The DNA for the CDR3 is TGTGCCACCAGTGGTGGGCTAGCGGGGGGGATCAATGAGCAGTTCTTC. Residues: CATSGGLAGGINEQFF.

Many counts were recorded for this clonotype. The chain uses TRBV5-4 and TRBJ2-1; a possible D gene is TRBD2 (5 bases). CDR1 and CDR2 (germline): SGHNT, YYREEE (reference sequence). Trimming removed 2 bases at V and 5 bases at J, with 11 bases between. The CDR3 contains 14 residues. The CDR3 DNA follows: TGTGCCAGCAGCTTAATATCGGAGGACAATGAGCAGTTCTTC. As protein: CASSLISEDNEQFF.

Note on this clonotype: Likely a read error: the CDR3 ends without its conserved phenylalanine or tryptophan. V usage is TRBV5-1 and J usage is TRBJ2-3, with 9 bases that match TRBD2. V shed 3 bases, J shed 4 bases, and the junction held 6 bases outside the gene matches. The germline V gene encodes CDR1 SGHRS and CDR2 YFSETQ. The CDR3 consists of 15 residues. The CDR3 protein is CASSSSGGRADTQYL. The CDR3 nucleotides are TGCGCCAGCAGCTCCAGCGGGGGGAGAGCAGATACGCAGTATCTT.

The sample holds many counts of this clonotype. The chain combines TRBV9 with TRBJ2-7; D possibly corresponds to TRBD1 (6 bases). Germline CDR1 reads SGDLS; CDR2 reads YYNGEE. Trimming removed 4 bases at V and 6 bases at J, with 14 bases between. The CDR3 sequence is 13 residues long. CDR3 DNA sequence: TGTGCCAGCAGCATGAACAGGGTTAGCGAGCAGTACTTC. Translated: CASSMNRVSEQYF.

This clonotype has a count of ten or more. This sequence joins TRBV7-2 and TRBJ1-1; 7 bases agree with TRBD1. V lost 5 bases to trimming and J lost 5 bases; unmatched junction nucleotides: 11. The CDR3 spans 15 residues. The germline V gene has CDR1 SGHTA and CDR2 FQGNSA. The chain's CDR3 is CASSRKTGAGTEAFF. For the CDR3, the DNA is TGTGCCAGCAGCCGAAAAACAGGGGCAGGGACTGAAGCTTTCTTT.

The CDR3: CASSLVTGGIYEQYF. The DNA of the CDR3 is TGTGCCAGCAGCTTGGTGACAGGGGGCATTTACGAGCAGTACTTC. The chain carries TRBV7-2 and TRBJ2-7, with 10 bases matching TRBD1. Per the germline V gene, CDR1 is SGHTA and CDR2 is FQGNSA. V was clipped by 3 bases and J by 4 bases; unmatched bases: 6. CDR3 length: 15 residues.

This clonotype was counted at least ten times. The chain combines TRBV11-1 with TRBJ1-1; D uncertain. CDR1 SGHAT and CDR2 FQDESV come from the germline V gene (reference sequence). The CDR3 runs to 13 residues. Between the trimmed V and J ends, which lost 1 base and 3 bases, there was a span of 6 bases. The CDR3 nucleotides are TGTGCCAGCAGCTTAGTATCGTACACTGAAGCTTTCTTT. Translating gives CASSLVSYTEAFF.

In its sample, this clonotype was seen many times. This sequence joins TRBV28 and TRBJ2-7; tentative D call: TRBD2 (5 bases). Trimming stripped 1 base from V and 5 bases from J, with 15 bases between. Germline V CDR1 and CDR2: MDHEN, SYDVKM. CDR3 length: 15 amino acids. For the CDR3, the DNA is TGTGCCAGCAGTTTATCTCTAGCCTCCGGGGACGAGCAGTACTTC. Translation: CASSLSLASGDEQYF.

This clonotype was counted ten times or more. The V call is TRBV12-3 or TRBV12-4, the J call TRBJ2-1, with 11 positions matching TRBD2. CDR3 length: 18 amino acids. V was clipped by 5 bases and J by 4 bases; unmatched bases: 13. The CDR3 spells CASSMTSGDLSWYNEQFF. The CDR3 DNA follows: TGTGCCAGCAGTATGACTAGCGGGGACCTGAGCTGGTACAATGAGCAGTTCTTC.

This clonotype was seen repeatedly, ten times or more. The V call is TRBV6-5, the J call TRBJ2-1; 7 bases are shared with TRBD1. The CDR3 loop spans 15 amino acids. Unmatched junction bases numbered 5, after V lost 5 bases and J lost 1 base. CDR1 MNHEY and CDR2 SVGAGI come from the germline V gene. CDR3 region: CASSTDRISYNEQFF. The CDR3 DNA reads TGTGCCAGCAGTACGGACAGGATATCCTACAATGAGCAGTTCTTC.

This clonotype was detected many times. The chain has TRBV5-1 and TRBJ1-1; 9 bases fit TRBD1. This CDR3 spans 14 amino acids. V lost 5 bases, J lost 3 bases, and 5 bases stayed unmatched. Germline CDR1 is SGHRS and CDR2 is YFSETQ. CDR3 in amino acids: CASSFTGGDTEAFF. CDR3 DNA: TGCGCCAGCAGTTTTACAGGGGGCGACACTGAAGCTTTCTTT.

This clonotype has at least ten counts. The V call is TRBV11-2, the J call TRBJ2-1; D is ambiguous. CDR3 length: 15 amino acids. Germline CDR1 SGHAT, CDR2 FQNNGV. The V end was cut by 1 base, the J end by 4 bases, with 11 bases between. For the CDR3, the DNA is TGTGCCAGCAGCTTAGCTCGGGTTTCTTACAATGAGCAGTTCTTC. Translation: CASSLARVSYNEQFF.

This clonotype was seen repeatedly, ten times or more. Here the CDR3 DNA reads TGTGCCAGCAGGGAACTAACAGGGTATTCTGAAGCTTTCTTT. Translating gives CASRELTGYSEAFF. The chain is built from TRBV12-3 or TRBV12-4 and TRBJ1-1; tentative D call: TRBD1 (6 bases). With 6 bases removed from V and 6 bases from J, the gap between germline ends came to 17 bases. This CDR3 is 14 amino acids long.

Notes on this clonotype: A much more abundant neighbour one base away suggests this may be a read error. The chain has TRBV10-3 and TRBJ1-6; 9 nucleotides align to TRBD1. Germline V gene lookup returns CDR1 ENHRY and CDR2 SYGVKD. The length of the CDR3 is 14 residues. CDR3 DNA: TGTGCCATCACCTCGGACAGGGGAAAATCACCCCTCAACTTT. Translation gives CAITSDRGKSPLNF.

This clonotype was seen at least ten times. The V and J genes are TRBV10-3 and TRBJ2-7; 7 bases match TRBD1. V shed 6 bases and J 3 bases; nucleotides not matched to a gene: 8. This CDR3 has 14 amino acids. Germline lookup yields CDR1 ENHRY and CDR2 SYGVKD. The CDR3 DNA sequence: TGTGCCATCAGCCCCGGGACAGCCCGCTACGAGCAGTACTTC. Its translation is CAISPGTARYEQYF.

This clonotype was observed at least ten times. V is TRBV10-3 and J is TRBJ1-1, with D possibly TRBD1 on 6 matching bases. This CDR3 is 13 amino acids long. Trimming pared 8 bases from V and 4 bases from J, leaving 14 bases between. CDR1 is ENHRY, CDR2 SYGVKD, per germline. CDR3 residues: CAIRRGGGTEAFF. CDR3 DNA: TGTGCCATCCGAAGGGGGGGGGGCACTGAAGCTTTCTTT.

This clonotype occurred many times. This chain uses TRBV5-6 with TRBJ1-1; the D gene is possibly TRBD1 (6 bases). The ends were cut back, 0 bases at V and 7 bases at J, with 16 bases in the middle. This CDR3 has 15 amino acids. Germline V gene sequence: CDR1 SGHDT, CDR2 YYEEEE. The CDR3 DNA follows: TGTGCCAGCAGCTTGGAGGGTAGGGGGGCGAGTGAAGCTTTCTTT. Translated: CASSLEGRGASEAFF. Full variable domain (remainder filled in from reference TRBV5-6 and TRBJ1-1): DAGVTQSPTHLIKTRGQQVTLRCSPKSGHDTVSWYQQALGQGPQFIFQYYEEEERQRGNFPDRFSGHQFPNYSSELNVNALLLGDSALYLCASSLEGRGASEAFFGQGTRLTVV.

This clonotype was recorded many times. This chain uses TRBV12-3 or TRBV12-4 with TRBJ1-5; D unclear. The V gene lost 6 bases and the J gene lost 2 bases, with 14 bases spanning the gap. CDR3 length: 15 residues. CDR3 DNA sequence: TGTGCCAGCAGGGACGGTGTCGAGGGCAATCAGCCCCAGCATTTT. Protein product: CASRDGVEGNQPQHF.

This clonotype was counted many times. This chain links TRBV7-9 with TRBJ2-7, with 7 bases fitting TRBD1. V shed 1 base and J 2 bases; nucleotides not matched to a gene: 5. The CDR3 spans 15 residues. The germline V gene encodes CDR1 SEHNR and CDR2 FQNEAQ (reference sequence). CDR3 sequence: CASSLGQGITYEQYF. CDR3 nucleotides: TGTGCCAGCAGCTTAGGACAGGGCATTACCTACGAGCAGTACTTC.

This sequence joins TRBV12-2 and TRBJ1-3; whether TRBD1, the table's D call, matches the DNA was not checked. TRBV12-2 is shown as a pseudogene. CDR3 size: 21 residues. The CDR3 protein is CASRLAPYNRAMPPLANTIYF. The CDR3 bases are TGTGCAAGTCGCTTAGCGCCCTACAACAGGGCGATGCCACCTCTGGCAAACACCATATATTTT.

The sample holds many counts of this clonotype. This chain joins TRBV7-2 and TRBJ1-2, with 9 nucleotides matching TRBD1. Germline V gene sequence: CDR1 SGHTA, CDR2 FQGNSA. This CDR3 is built from 13 residues. V shed 5 bases and J 5 bases; nucleotides not matched to a gene: 3. CDR3 coding DNA: TGTGCCAGCAGCGTTGGACAGGGGTATGGCTACACCTTC. Residues: CASSVGQGYGYTF.

This clonotype was seen repeatedly, ten times or more. The CDR3 DNA sequence: TGCAGTGCTAGAGATCAAACCAGCGGGGGTTACAATGAGCAGTTCTTC. This translates into CSARDQTSGGYNEQFF. The chain links TRBV20-1 to TRBJ2-1; 8 bases line up with TRBD2. The CDR3 consists of 16 residues. Germline CDR1 and CDR2: DFQATT and SNEGSKA (reference sequence). V dropped 0 bases and J dropped 4; count of bases not matched to a gene: 8.

This clonotype was picked up many times. The gene calls are TRBV2 and TRBJ2-3; 10 bases align to TRBD2. The V gene end was trimmed by 7 bases and the J gene end by 4 bases; junction bases not matched to a gene: 5. Germline V CDR1 and CDR2: SNHLY, FYNNEI. This CDR3 is 14 amino acids long. The CDR3 region has the DNA TGTGCCAGCACGCTAGCGGGGGTGGCAGATACGCAGTATTTT. It specifies CASTLAGVADTQYF.